This TCR beta chain was recovered during a study of blood T cell repertoires in COVID-19. Turning to the study itself: Samples taken during acute and convalescent COVID-19 were collected in the United States, Italy and Spain. From T cells, B-cell-depleted T cells, or PBMCs came the material, which was cDNA or gDNA.

Original data processing: Estimation of nucleated cell counts was performed using reference gene primer amplification. The method was immunoSEQ multiplex PCR; TCRdb's version includes in-frame clones alone and lacks a portion of them. V, J and clone size were drawn from that table, and D and trimming were deduced from the DNA. This table has around 60,000 clones, around 85% appearing once. The CDR3 is made up of 12 amino acids. V was clipped by 4 bases and J by 13 bases; unmatched bases: 5. CDR1 is SGDLS, CDR2 YYNGEE, per germline. The source material was peripheral blood. The clonotype originates from a human donor in a cohort sampled during active COVID-19. V usage is TRBV9 and J usage is TRBJ2-1, with 10 positions matching TRBD1. The CDR3 is CASSSGTGDQFF. The CDR3 nucleotides read TGTGCCAGCAGCTCTGGGACAGGGGACCAGTTCTTC.